Ten or more counts support the clone carrying this T cell receptor (beta chain). These data belong to a study of prognosis after radiotherapy for stage I lung cancer. In the study overall: Median age was almost 75 years (about 50 to 90) among around twelve men and over 5 women. As radiotherapy, SBRT was administered in 3 to 5 fractions with a biologically effective dose of at least 100 Gy.

There are 12 residues in the CDR3. In germline, CDR1 is MDHEN, CDR2 SYDVKM. With 11 bases removed from V and 5 bases from J, the gap between germline ends came to 15 bases. Genomic DNA was the source, and TCR beta CDR3 was amplified from it by two-round multiplex PCR. The first PCR round targeted every TRBV and TRBJ gene with specific primers. MiXCR was run by TCRdb on the multiplex PCR reads, yielding one entry per CDR3 protein. The top ten hold around 8% of the sample, which has some 56,000 distinct CDR3 sequences, 26% seen once. The chain has TRBV28 and TRBJ1-2; tentative D call: TRBD1 (6 bases). The TCR comes from a donor aged 50 or older with non-small cell lung cancer. The sample consisted of PBMCs, taken before or after stereotactic body radiation therapy (not recorded which). The CDR3 spells CAAGAGTYGYTF. The CDR3 nucleotides are TGTGCCGCGGGGGCAGGAACATATGGCTACACCTTC.